The clone carrying this TCR beta chain has a handful of counts. Its target is not known. This sample stems from a study of early stage breast cancer tumors. Across the whole study: ER+/PR+/HER2- status applied to about 70% of the 16 invasive breast tumors. Samples were sequenced at about 9.9-fold average coverage. General study points: Most shared enriched TCRB sequences were commonly generated ones.

Blood replicates held 0.5 ug DNA, tumor or normal breast approximately 1.5 ug, two each. Only in-frame clones appear in the TCRdb table, and some are missing; sequencing was by immunoSEQ multiplex PCR. The table has about 48,000 clones, 75% to 85% seen once. Unmatched junction bases numbered 6, after V lost 4 bases and J lost 4 bases. Germline V gene sequence: CDR1 SGHNT, CDR2 YYREEE (reference sequence). The CDR3 has 14 amino acids. The sample comprised blood. This chain links TRBV5-4 with TRBJ2-7; 9 nucleotides line up with TRBD2. The TCR was taken from a person between 50 and 60 years old with breast cancer. This chain's CDR3 is CASSTGLAVYEQYF. The CDR3 bases are TGTGCCAGCAGCACGGGACTAGCCGTGTACGAGCAGTACTTC.